Sequencing of this T cell receptor beta chain was carried out in a study of response to subunit inactivated influenza vaccine. The CDR3 runs to 17 residues. Unmatched junction bases numbered 7, after V lost 5 bases and J lost 0 bases. Germline V gene lookup returns CDR1 MNHEY and CDR2 SMNVEV (reference sequence). Findings and limits, study-wide: T cells newly recruited by each seasonal influenza vaccination are few, the authors suggested.

A single record per CDR3 protein comes from TCRdb applying MiXCR to the RT-PCR reads. The data show about 800,000 distinct CDR3 sequences, with around 21% seen just once and approximately 10% held by the top ten. As concerns this clonotype: Its cognate antigen is unknown.

The chain recombines TRBV27 with TRBJ2-6; 7 bases are shared with TRBD1. The sequence came from a man aged 45-65 years who received an inactivated influenza vaccine. The sample here was PBMCs from blood, taken 4 to 6 days after vaccination. In DNA, the CDR3 is TGTGCCAGCAGTCCCCGGACAGGTCACTCTGGGGCCAACGTCCTGACTTTC. Translation: CASSPRTGHSGANVLTF.